The clone carrying this T cell receptor (beta chain) appeared many times. These data belong to a study of blood T cell repertoires in COVID-19. Study-wide context: Italy, Spain and the United States were the sources of the convalescent and acute COVID-19 samples. PBMCs, B-cell-depleted T cells, or T cells were the source of the cDNA or gDNA that made up the material.

V shed 2 bases, J shed 5 bases, and the junction held 4 bases outside the gene matches. Germline loops: CDR1 ENHRY, CDR2 SYGVKD. The CDR3 sequence is 14 residues long. Enrollees, about 18 to 90 years old, lived in 24 US areas. As handled by the study authors: Estimation of nucleated cell counts was performed using reference gene primer amplification. Here immunoSEQ multiplex PCR was the method, and the copy in TCRdb shows in-frame clones only, minus some. Clone size and the V and J calls come from that table; the DNA yielded D and trimming. The table has around 300,000 clones, nearly 90% seen once; the top ten hold 0.8% to 1%.

The chain joins TRBV10-3 to TRBJ2-5, with 8 nucleotides matching TRBD2. Sequenced input: PBMCs or T cells enriched from blood (not recorded which). This clonotype was sampled from a woman in her 30s who had recovered from COVID-19. CDR3 in DNA: TGTGCCATCAGTGAGAGGACTAGCTTGGAGACCCAGTACTTC. Protein sequence: CAISERTSLETQYF.